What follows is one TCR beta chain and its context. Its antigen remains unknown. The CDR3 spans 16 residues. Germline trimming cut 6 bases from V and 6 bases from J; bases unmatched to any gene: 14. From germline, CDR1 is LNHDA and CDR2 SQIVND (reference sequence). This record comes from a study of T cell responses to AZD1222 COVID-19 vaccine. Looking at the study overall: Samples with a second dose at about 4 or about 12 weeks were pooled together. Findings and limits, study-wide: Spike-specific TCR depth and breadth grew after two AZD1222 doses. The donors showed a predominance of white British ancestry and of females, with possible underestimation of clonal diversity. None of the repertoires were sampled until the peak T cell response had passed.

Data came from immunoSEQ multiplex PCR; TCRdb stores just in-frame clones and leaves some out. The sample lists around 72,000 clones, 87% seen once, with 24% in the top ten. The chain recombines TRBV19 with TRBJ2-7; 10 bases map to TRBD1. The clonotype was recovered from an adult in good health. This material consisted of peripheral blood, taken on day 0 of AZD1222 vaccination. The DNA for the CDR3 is TGTGCCAGTAGCAACATATTCCGGACAGGGGGGGCCGAGCAGTACTTC. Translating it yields CASSNIFRTGGAEQYF.